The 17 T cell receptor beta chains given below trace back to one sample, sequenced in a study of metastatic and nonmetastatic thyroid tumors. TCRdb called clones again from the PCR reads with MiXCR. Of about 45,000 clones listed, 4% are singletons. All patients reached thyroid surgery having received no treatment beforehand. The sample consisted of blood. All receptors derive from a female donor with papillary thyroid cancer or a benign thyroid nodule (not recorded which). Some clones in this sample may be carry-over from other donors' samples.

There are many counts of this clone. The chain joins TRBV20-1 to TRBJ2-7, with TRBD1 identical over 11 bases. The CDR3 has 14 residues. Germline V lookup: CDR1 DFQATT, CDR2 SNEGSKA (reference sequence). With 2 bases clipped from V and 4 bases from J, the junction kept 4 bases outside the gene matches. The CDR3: CSARQDRGRYEQYF. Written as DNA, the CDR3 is TGCAGTGCTAGACAGGACAGGGGGCGTTACGAGCAGTACTTC.

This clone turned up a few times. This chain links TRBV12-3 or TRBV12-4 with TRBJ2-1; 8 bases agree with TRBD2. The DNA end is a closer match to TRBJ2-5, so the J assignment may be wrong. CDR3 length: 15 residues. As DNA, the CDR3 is TGTGCCAGCAGTTTAGCCCCGGGAGGGATGGAGACCCAGTACTTC. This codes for CASSLAPGGMETQYF.

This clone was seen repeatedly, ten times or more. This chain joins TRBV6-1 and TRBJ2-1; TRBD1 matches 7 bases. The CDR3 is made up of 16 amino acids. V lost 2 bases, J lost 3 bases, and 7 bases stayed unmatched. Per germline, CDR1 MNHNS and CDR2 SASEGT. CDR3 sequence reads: CASSENLGGVYNEQFF. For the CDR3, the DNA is TGTGCCAGCAGTGAAAATTTAGGGGGCGTCTACAATGAGCAGTTCTTC.

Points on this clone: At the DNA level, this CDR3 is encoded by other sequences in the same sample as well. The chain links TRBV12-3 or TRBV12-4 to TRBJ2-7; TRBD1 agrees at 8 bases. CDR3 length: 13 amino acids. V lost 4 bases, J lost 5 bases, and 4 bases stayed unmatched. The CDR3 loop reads CASSSIQGDEQYF. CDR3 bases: TGTGCCAGCAGTTCTATACAGGGGGACGAGCAGTACTTC.

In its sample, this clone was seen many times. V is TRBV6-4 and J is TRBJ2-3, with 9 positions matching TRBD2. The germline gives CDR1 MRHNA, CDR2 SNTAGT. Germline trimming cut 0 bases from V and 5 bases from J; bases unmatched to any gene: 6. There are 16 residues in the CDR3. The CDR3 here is CASSDSAGGPQDTQYF. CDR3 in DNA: TGTGCCAGCAGTGACTCGGCGGGAGGGCCGCAAGATACGCAGTATTTT.

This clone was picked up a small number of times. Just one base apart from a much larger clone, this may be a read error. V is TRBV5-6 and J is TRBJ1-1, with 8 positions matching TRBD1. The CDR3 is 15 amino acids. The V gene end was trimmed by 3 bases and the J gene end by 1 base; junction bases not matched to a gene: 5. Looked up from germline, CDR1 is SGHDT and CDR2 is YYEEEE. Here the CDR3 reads CASSYYRGKNTEAFF. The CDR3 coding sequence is TGTGCCAGCAGCTATTACAGGGGGAAGAACACTGAAGCTTTCTTT.

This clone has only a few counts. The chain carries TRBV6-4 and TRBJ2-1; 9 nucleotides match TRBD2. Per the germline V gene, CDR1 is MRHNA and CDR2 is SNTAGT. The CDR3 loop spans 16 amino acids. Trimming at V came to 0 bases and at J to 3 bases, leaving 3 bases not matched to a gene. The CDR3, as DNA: TGTGCCAGCAGTGACTCATCTAGCGGGGACTACAATGAGCAGTTCTTC. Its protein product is CASSDSSSGDYNEQFF.

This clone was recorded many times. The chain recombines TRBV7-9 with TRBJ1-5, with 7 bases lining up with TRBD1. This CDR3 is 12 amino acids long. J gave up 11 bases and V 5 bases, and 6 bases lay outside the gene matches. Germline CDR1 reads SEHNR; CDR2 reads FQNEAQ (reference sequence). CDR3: CASSVDQGAQHF. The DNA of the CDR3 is TGTGCCAGCAGCGTCGACCAGGGGGCCCAGCATTTT.

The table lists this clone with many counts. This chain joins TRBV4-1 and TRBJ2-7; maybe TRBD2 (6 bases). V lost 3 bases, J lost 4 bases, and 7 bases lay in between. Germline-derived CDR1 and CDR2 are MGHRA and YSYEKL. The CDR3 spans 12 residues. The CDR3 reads CASSQEGYEQYF. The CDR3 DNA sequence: TGCGCCAGCAGCCAGGAGGGGTACGAGCAGTACTTC.

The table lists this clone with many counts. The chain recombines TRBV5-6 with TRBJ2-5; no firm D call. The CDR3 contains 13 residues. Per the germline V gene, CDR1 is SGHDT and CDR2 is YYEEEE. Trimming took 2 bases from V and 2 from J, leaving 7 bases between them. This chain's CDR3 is CASSLNKQETQYF. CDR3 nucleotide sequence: TGTGCCAGCAGCTTAAACAAACAAGAGACCCAGTACTTC.

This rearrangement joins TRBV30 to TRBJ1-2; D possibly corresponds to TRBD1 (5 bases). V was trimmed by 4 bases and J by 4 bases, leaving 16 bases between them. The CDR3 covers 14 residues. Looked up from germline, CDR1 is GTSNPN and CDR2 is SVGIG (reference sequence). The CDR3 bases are TGTGCCTGGATAGAGGGTGGGGGAACCTATGGCTACACCTTC. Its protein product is CAWIEGGGTYGYTF.

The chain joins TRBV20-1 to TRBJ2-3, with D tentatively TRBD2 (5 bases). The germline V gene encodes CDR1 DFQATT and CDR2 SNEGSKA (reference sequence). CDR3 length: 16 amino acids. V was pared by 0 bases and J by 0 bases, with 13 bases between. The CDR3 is CSARDFSRGSTDTQYF. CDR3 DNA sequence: TGCAGTGCTAGAGATTTTTCCCGGGGTAGCACAGATACGCAGTATTTT.

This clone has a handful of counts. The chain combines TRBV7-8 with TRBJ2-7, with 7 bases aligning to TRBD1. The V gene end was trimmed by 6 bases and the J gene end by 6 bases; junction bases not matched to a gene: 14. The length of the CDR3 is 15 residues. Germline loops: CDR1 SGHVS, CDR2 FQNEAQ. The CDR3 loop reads CASSLLETGWGEQYF. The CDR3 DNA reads TGTGCCAGCAGTCTTCTCGAGACAGGGTGGGGCGAGCAGTACTTC. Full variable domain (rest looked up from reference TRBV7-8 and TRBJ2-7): GAGVSQSPRYKVAKRGQDVALRCDPISGHVSLFWYQQALGQGPEFLTYFQNEAQLDKSGLPSDRFFAERPEGSVSTLKIQRTQQEDSAVYLCASSLLETGWGEQYFGPGTRLTVT.

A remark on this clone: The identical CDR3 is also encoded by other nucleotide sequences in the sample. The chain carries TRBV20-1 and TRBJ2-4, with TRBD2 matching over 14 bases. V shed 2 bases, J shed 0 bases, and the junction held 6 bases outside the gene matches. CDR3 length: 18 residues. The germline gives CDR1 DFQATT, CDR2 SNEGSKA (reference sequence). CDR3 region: CSARPGLAGELAKNIQYF. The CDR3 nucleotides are TGCAGTGCTAGACCGGGACTAGCGGGAGAGTTAGCCAAAAACATTCAGTACTTC.

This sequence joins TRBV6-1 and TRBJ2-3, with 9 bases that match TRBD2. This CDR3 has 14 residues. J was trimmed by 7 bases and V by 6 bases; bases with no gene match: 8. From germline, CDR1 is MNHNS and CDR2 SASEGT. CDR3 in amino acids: CASRSPGLANTQYF. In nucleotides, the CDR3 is TGTGCCAGCAGGTCTCCGGGACTAGCCAATACGCAGTATTTT.

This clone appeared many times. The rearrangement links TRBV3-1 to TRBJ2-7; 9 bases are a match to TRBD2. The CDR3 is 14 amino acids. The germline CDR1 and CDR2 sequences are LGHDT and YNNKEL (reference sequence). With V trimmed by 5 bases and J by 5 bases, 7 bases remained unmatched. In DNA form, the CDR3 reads TGTGCCAGCAGCTATAGCGGGAGAGGTGACGAGCAGTACTTC. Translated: CASSYSGRGDEQYF.

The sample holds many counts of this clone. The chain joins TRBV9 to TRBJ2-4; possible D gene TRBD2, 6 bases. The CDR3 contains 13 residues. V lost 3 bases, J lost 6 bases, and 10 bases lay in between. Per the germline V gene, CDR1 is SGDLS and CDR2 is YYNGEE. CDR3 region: CASSGGKLNIQYF. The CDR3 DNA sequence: TGTGCCAGCAGCGGCGGGAAACTAAACATTCAGTACTTC.